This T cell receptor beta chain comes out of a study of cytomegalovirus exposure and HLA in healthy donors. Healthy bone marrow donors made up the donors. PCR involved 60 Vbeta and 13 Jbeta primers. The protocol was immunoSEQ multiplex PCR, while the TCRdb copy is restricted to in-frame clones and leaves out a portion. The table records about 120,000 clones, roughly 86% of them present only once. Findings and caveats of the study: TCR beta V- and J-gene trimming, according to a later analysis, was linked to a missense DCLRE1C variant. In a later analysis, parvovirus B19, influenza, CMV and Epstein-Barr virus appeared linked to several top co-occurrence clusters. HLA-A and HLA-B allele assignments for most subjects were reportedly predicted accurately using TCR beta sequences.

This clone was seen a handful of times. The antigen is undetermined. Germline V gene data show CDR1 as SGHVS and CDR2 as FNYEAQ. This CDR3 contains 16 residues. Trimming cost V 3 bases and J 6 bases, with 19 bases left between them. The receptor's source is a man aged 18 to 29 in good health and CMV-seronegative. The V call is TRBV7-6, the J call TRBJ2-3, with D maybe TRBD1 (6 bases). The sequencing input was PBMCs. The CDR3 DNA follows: TGTGCCAGCAGCTTCCGACAGGTCGGTGGTGTGGATACGCAGTATTTT. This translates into CASSFRQVGGVDTQYF.